The 6 T cell receptor beta chains presented below share a single source sample, sequenced in a study of CXCR3-negative and CXCR3-positive naive CD8 T cells. Via 5' RACE with UMI labels, TRB cDNA libraries were prepared. Reprocessing the 5' RACE reads, TCRdb reports a single entry for every CDR3 protein and omits DNA. This sample's table has some 130,000 distinct CDR3 sequences. What was sequenced was naive CXCR3- CD8+ T cells from blood. The subset: CD45RO-CCR7+CD27+CD95- naive CD8+ T cells lacking CXCR3 (TNR3-). The receptors shown here come from a human donor in good health. Some clones in this sample may be carry-over from other donors' samples.

The V call is TRBV5-5, the J call TRBJ1-1. This CDR3 is 14 amino acids long. CDR1 is SGHKS, CDR2 YYEKEE, per germline (reference sequence). The chain's CDR3 is CASSFLGFDTEAFF.

This chain links TRBV12-3 or TRBV12-4 with TRBJ1-2. The CDR3 loop spans 14 amino acids. The CDR3 protein is CASSFGQGANGYTF.

The CDR3 is CASSLRGPAEAFF. The chain uses TRBV6-5 and TRBJ1-1; TCRdb's assignment of TRBD1 cannot be checked, as there is no DNA. This CDR3 comprises 13 residues. Germline V lookup: CDR1 MNHEY, CDR2 SVGAGI.

The rearrangement joins TRBV19 to TRBJ1-1. The length of the CDR3 is 15 residues. Per the germline V gene, CDR1 is LNHDA and CDR2 is SQIVND (reference sequence). The CDR3 loop reads CASLQYGEKNTEAFF.

The rearrangement uses TRBV10-3 and TRBJ2-1; without DNA, the TCRdb call of TRBD2 cannot be checked. The CDR3 consists of 17 residues. In germline, CDR1 is ENHRY, CDR2 SYGVKD. CDR3 amino acids: CAISVRTSGASYNEQFF.

This rearrangement joins TRBV15 to TRBJ2-7; TCRdb names TRBD1, which stays unverified in the absence of DNA. The CDR3 contains 15 residues. The V gene's germline CDR1 is LNHNV and CDR2 YYDKDF (reference sequence). The CDR3: CATSRALDRGHEQYF. The full variable domain, rest sourced from reference TRBV15 and TRBJ2-7, is DAMVIQNPRYQVTQFGKPVTLSCSQTLNHNVMYWYQQKSSQAPKLLFHYYDKDFNNEADTPDNFQSRRPNTSFCFLDIRSPGLGDTAMYLCATSRALDRGHEQYFGPGTRLTVT.